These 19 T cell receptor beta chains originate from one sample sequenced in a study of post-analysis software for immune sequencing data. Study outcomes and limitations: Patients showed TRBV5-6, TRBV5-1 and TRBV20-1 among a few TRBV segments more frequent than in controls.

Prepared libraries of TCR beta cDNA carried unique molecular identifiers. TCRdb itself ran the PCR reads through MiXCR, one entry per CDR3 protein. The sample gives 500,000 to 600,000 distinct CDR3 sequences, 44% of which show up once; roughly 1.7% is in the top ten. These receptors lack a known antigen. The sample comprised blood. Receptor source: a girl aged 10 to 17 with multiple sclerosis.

CDR3 sequence (DNA): TGTGCCAGCAGCCCCGGAGCGGGGGGGCCGAAGACCCAGTACTTC. Translated, it gives CASSPGAGGPKTQYF. The V call is TRBV7-9, the J call TRBJ2-5, with 10 bases lining up with TRBD2. CDR1 and CDR2 (germline): SEHNR, FQNEAQ (reference sequence). The CDR3 contains 15 residues. Trimming at V came to 5 bases and at J to 6 bases, leaving 9 bases not matched to a gene.

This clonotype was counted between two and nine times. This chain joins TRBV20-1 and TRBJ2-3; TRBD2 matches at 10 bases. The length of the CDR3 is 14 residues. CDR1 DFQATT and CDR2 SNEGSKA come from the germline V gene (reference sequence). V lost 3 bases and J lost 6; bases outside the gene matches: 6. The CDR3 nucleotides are TGCAGTGCTAGCTTCAGCGGGGGGGTGGATACGCAGTATTTT. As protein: CSASFSGGVDTQYF.

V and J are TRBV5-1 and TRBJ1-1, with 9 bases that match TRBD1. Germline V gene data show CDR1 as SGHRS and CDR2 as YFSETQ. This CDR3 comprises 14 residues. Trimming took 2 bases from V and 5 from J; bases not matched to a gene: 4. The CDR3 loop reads CASSFGDRATEAFF. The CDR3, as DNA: TGCGCCAGCAGCTTCGGGGACAGGGCGACTGAAGCTTTCTTT.

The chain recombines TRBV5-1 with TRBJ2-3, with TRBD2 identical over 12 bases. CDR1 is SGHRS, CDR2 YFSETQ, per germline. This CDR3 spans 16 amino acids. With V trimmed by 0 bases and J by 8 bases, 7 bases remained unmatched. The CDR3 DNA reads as TGCGCCAGCAGCTTGGATCCTAGCGGGGGGGCGGGTACGCAGTATTTT. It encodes CASSLDPSGGAGTQYF.

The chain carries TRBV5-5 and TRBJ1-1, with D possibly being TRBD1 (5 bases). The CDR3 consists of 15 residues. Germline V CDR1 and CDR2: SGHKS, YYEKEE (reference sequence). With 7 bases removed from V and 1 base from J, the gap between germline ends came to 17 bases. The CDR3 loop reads CASAGRGTQNTEAFF. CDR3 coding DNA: TGTGCCAGCGCTGGTCGGGGGACCCAGAACACTGAAGCTTTCTTT.

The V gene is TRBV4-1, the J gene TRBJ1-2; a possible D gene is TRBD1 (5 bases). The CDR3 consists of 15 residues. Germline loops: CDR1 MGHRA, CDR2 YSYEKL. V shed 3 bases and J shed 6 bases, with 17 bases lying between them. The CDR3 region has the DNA TGCGCCAGCAGCCACAGGAGGCAGGGCAGGGATGGCTACACCTTC. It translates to CASSHRRQGRDGYTF.

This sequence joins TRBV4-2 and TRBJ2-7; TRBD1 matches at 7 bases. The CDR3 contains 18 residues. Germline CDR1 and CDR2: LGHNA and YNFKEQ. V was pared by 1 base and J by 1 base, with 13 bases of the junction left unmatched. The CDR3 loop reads CASSQGRARQGRSYEQYF. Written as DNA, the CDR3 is TGTGCCAGCAGCCAAGGAAGGGCGAGACAGGGCCGGTCCTACGAGCAGTACTTC.

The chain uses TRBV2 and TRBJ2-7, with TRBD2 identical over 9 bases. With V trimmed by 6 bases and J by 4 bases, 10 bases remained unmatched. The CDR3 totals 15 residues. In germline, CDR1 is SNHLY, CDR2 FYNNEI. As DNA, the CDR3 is TGTGCCAGCAGGTACCTAGCGGGGAGGACGTACGAGCAGTACTTC. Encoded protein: CASRYLAGRTYEQYF.

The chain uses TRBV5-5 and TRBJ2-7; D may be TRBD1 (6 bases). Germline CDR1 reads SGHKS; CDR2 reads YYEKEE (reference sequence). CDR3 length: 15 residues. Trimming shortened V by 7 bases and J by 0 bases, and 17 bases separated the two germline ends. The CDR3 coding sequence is TGTGCCAGCTACTGGGGTACAGGGTACTCCTACGAGCAGTACTTC. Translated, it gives CASYWGTGYSYEQYF.

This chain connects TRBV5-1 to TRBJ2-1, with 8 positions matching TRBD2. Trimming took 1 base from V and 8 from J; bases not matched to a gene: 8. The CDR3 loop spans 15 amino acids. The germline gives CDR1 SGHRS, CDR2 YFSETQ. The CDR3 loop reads CASSLRGGPFDEQFF. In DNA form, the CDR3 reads TGCGCCAGCAGCTTGCGGGGGGGGCCATTCGATGAGCAGTTCTTC.

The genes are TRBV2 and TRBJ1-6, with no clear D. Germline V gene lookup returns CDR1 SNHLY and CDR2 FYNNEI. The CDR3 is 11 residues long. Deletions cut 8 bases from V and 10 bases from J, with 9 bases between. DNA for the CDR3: TGTGCCAGCTGCTCTGGGTCACCCCTCCACTTT. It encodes CASCSGSPLHF.

CDR3 sequence (DNA): TGTGCCAGCAGCCACCTGGGACTAGCGGGTTACAATGAGCAGTTCTTC. This encodes CASSHLGLAGYNEQFF. The chain has TRBV3-1 and TRBJ2-1; 12 positions match TRBD2. Germline assignment: CDR1 LGHDT and CDR2 YNNKEL (reference sequence). CDR3 length: 16 residues. The ends lost 3 bases at V and 4 bases at J; junction bases unmatched: 4.

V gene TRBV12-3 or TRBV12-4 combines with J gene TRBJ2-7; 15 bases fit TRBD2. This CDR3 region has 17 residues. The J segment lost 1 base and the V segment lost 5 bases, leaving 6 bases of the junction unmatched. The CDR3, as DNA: TGTGCCAGCAGTCCGGGGACTAGCGGGAGGTTGTCCTACGAGCAGTACTTC. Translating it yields CASSPGTSGRLSYEQYF.

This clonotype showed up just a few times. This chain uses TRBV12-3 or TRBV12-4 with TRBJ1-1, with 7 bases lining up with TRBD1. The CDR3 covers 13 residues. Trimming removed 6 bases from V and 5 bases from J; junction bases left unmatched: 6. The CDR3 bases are TGTGCCAGCAGCCCCACAGGGGAAACTGAAGCTTTCTTT. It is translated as CASSPTGETEAFF.

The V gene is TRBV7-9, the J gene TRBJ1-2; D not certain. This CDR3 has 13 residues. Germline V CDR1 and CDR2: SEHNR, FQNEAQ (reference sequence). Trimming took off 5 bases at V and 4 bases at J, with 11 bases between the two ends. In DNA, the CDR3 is TGTGCCAGCAGCCTTGAGGAGGCCTATGGCTACACCTTC. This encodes CASSLEEAYGYTF.

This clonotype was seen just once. The CDR3, as DNA: TGTGCCAGCAGTCGGATAGGGATGAATCAGCCCCAGCATTTT. Amino acids: CASSRIGMNQPQHF. V usage is TRBV6-6 and J usage is TRBJ1-5; D is unclear. The V end was cut by 5 bases, the J end by 4 bases, with 12 bases between. CDR1 and CDR2 from the germline V gene are MNHNY and SVGAGI (reference sequence). This CDR3 is 14 amino acids long.

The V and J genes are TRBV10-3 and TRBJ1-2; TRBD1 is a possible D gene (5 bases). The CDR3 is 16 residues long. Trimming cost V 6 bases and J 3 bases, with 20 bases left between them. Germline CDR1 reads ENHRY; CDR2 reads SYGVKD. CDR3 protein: CAIRPGGTEIDYGYTF. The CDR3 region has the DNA TGTGCCATCAGGCCCGGCGGGACGGAAATAGACTATGGCTACACCTTC.

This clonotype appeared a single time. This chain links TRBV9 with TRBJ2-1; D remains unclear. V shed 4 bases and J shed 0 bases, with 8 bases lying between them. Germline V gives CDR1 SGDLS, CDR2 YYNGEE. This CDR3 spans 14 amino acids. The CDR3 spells CASSPYPSYNEQFF. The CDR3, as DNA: TGTGCCAGCAGCCCCTACCCCTCCTACAATGAGCAGTTCTTC.

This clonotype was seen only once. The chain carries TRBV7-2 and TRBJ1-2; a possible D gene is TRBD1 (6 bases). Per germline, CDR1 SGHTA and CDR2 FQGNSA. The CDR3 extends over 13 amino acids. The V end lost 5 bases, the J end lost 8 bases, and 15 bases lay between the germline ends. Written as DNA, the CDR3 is TGTGCCAGCAGCACACAGGGTGGAGGCGGCTACACCTTC. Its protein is CASSTQGGGGYTF.